This T cell receptor beta chain was found in a study of T cells in Graves' hyperthyroidism and ophthalmopathy. This clonotype was counted only a few times. Its specificity is not known. Regarding the study as a whole: Blood also showed most of the thyroid clonotypes that were expanded above 0.001.

Germline CDR1 DFQATT, CDR2 SNEGSKA (reference sequence). The CDR3 runs 13 residues. The V gene lost 3 bases and the J gene lost 8 bases, with 11 bases spanning the gap. Regions amplified from RNA transcripts were the TCR beta CDR3 regions. The TCR CDR3 was amplified in a first-round RT-PCR using the HTBI primer set. TCRdb re-derived calls from the multiplex PCR reads in MiXCR, one entry per CDR3 protein. The sample records some 360,000 distinct CDR3 sequences, roughly 14% being singletons. V and J are TRBV20-1 and TRBJ1-6; tentatively, D is TRBD1 (5 bases). The TCR comes from a woman aged 60 to 75 with Graves' hyperthyroidism. Sequencing was done on a sample of blood. The CDR3 sequence is CSASQGLYSPLHF. The DNA of the CDR3 is TGCAGTGCTAGTCAGGGACTATATTCACCCCTCCACTTT.